This passage covers 15 T cell receptor beta chains from one sample sequenced in a study of post-analysis software for immune sequencing data. Which antigens these TCRs recognize remains unknown. Study observations and caveats: Controls had lower frequencies than patients of about 5 TRBV segments, which included TRBV5-6, TRBV5-1 and TRBV20-1.

Built from TCR beta cDNA, the libraries had unique molecular identifiers in them. TCRdb re-called the PCR reads with MiXCR, one entry per CDR3 protein. The repertoire holds hundreds of thousands of distinct CDR3 sequences, with 30% as singletons. Sequenced material: blood. The receptor set was obtained from a girl aged 5 to 17 with multiple sclerosis.

CDR3 DNA sequence: TGCAGTGCAAGACACGCCGGGACACGTATGAACACTGAAGCTTTCTTT. The encoded protein is CSARHAGTRMNTEAFF. The rearrangement links TRBV20-1 to TRBJ1-1; D is perhaps TRBD1 (6 bases). Germline loops: CDR1 DFQATT, CDR2 SNEGSKA (reference sequence). The CDR3 has 16 amino acids. Between the trimmed V and J ends, which lost 6 bases and 0 bases, there was a span of 20 bases.

This clonotype was picked up one time. Possible read error: a much larger clone is one base away. The rearrangement joins TRBV12-3 or TRBV12-4 to TRBJ2-3; tentatively, D is TRBD1 or TRBD2 (5 bases each). V lost 0 bases and J lost 5, with 6 bases in between. This CDR3 spans 13 amino acids. CDR3 loop: CASSLAGRDTQYF. The CDR3 nucleotides read TGTGCCAGCAGTTTAGCGGGACGAGATACGCAGTATTTT.

This clonotype has only a few counts. The chain uses TRBV7-9 and TRBJ2-7; maybe TRBD2 (5 bases). The DNA matches TRBJ2-5 better at its end, which makes the J call doubtful. Germline CDR1 and CDR2: SEHNR and FQNEAQ (reference sequence). CDR3 length: 20 residues. Here the CDR3 reads CASSLRLFELLGEPAETQYF. DNA of the CDR3: TGTGCCAGCAGCTTAAGACTTTTCGAGCTGCTCGGGGAGCCTGCGGAGACCCAGTACTTC.

The V and J genes are TRBV7-9 and TRBJ1-6; no definite D call. This CDR3 has 15 amino acids. Germline values: CDR1 SEHNR, CDR2 FQNEAQ (reference sequence). The V and J ends lost 5 bases and 8 bases respectively, with 16 bases between them. The CDR3 reads CASSASGIPDSPLHF. CDR3 nucleotide sequence: TGTGCCAGCAGCGCCAGTGGGATCCCAGATTCACCCCTCCACTTT.

This clonotype appeared a few times. V is TRBV25-1 and J is TRBJ2-3; D is ambiguous. Deletions cut 6 bases from V and 2 bases from J, with 9 bases between. There are 13 residues in the CDR3. CDR1 and CDR2 (germline): MGHDK, SYGVNS. CDR3 sequence reads: CASSIGSTDTQYF. The CDR3 DNA reads TGTGCCAGCAGCATCGGATCCACAGATACGCAGTATTTT.

The chain couples TRBV2 to TRBJ2-1; 10 bases are a match to TRBD1. J lost 13 bases, V lost 6 bases, and 6 bases had no gene match. Germline V gives CDR1 SNHLY, CDR2 FYNNEI. This CDR3 has 12 amino acids. The CDR3 DNA is TGTGCCAGCAGGACAGGGGGCGTACTTCAGTTCTTC. Encoded protein: CASRTGGVLQFF.

The V and J genes are TRBV13 and TRBJ1-1; D may be TRBD1 (5 bases). Per the germline V gene, CDR1 is PRHDT and CDR2 is FYEKMQ (reference sequence). This CDR3 region has 12 residues. V was cut by 3 bases and J by 10 bases, with 12 bases left in between. As DNA, the CDR3 is TGTGCCAGCAGCTTTACGGGGGATCTAGCTTTCTTT. Encoded protein: CASSFTGDLAFF. The full variable domain, with the rest looked up from reference TRBV13 and TRBJ1-1, is AAGVIQSPRHLIKEKRETATLKCYPIPRHDTVYWYQQGPGQDPQFLISFYEKMQSDKGSIPDRFSAQQFSDYHSELNMSSLELGDSALYFCASSFTGDLAFFGQGTRLTVV.

This clonotype was recorded at least ten times. V is TRBV2 and J is TRBJ2-6; D might be TRBD1 or TRBD2, each matching 5 bases. This CDR3 is built from 15 residues. V dropped 7 bases and J dropped 0 bases, with 10 bases sitting between them. CDR1 is SNHLY and CDR2 is FYNNEI in the germline V gene. The chain's CDR3 is CASTGPLSGANVLTF. CDR3 nucleotide sequence: TGTGCCAGCACGGGACCTCTCTCTGGGGCCAACGTCCTGACTTTC.

This clonotype was seen at least ten times. V and J are TRBV10-3 and TRBJ2-5; 10 bases are a match to TRBD1. There are 15 residues in the CDR3. Germline V gene data show CDR1 as ENHRY and CDR2 as SYGVKD. V gave up 10 bases and J gave up 1 base; unmatched junction bases: 9. The CDR3 DNA reads as TGTGCCAGCCGACAGGGACAGGGGTCCCAAGAGACCCAGTACTTC. This gives the protein CASRQGQGSQETQYF.

This clonotype was seen a few times. The chain is built from TRBV4-1 and TRBJ1-2, with 8 bases aligning to TRBD1. The V gene end was trimmed by 3 bases and the J gene end by 3 bases; junction bases not matched to a gene: 12. Germline V CDR1 and CDR2: MGHRA, YSYEKL. The CDR3 sequence is 17 residues long. The CDR3 here is CASSHPPPPDRDYGYTF. CDR3 coding DNA: TGCGCCAGCAGCCACCCCCCTCCCCCGGACAGGGACTATGGCTACACCTTC.

This clonotype turned up a few times. This CDR3 is CSVEEARERYF. DNA of the CDR3: TGCAGCGTTGAAGAGGCCAGGGAAAGGTACTTC. V is TRBV29-1 and J is TRBJ2-7; D may be TRBD1 (5 bases). V shed 0 bases and J shed 12 bases, with 12 bases lying between them. In germline, CDR1 is SQVTM, CDR2 ANQGSEA. CDR3 size: 11 residues.

This rearrangement joins TRBV5-5 to TRBJ2-5; tentative D call: TRBD2 (5 bases). The CDR3 runs 16 residues. In germline, CDR1 is SGHKS, CDR2 YYEKEE (reference sequence). The ends were cut back, 4 bases at V and 1 base at J, with 17 bases in the middle. CDR3 nucleotides: TGTGCCAGCAGCCGTACTAGGGCTGGGGTCCAAGAGACCCAGTACTTC. It is translated as CASSRTRAGVQETQYF.

This clonotype has more than one count but fewer than ten. This chain links TRBV6-1 with TRBJ1-5; 7 bases are a match to TRBD1. The CDR3 totals 15 residues. Germline values: CDR1 MNHNS, CDR2 SASEGT. Trimming took 8 bases from V and 5 from J; bases not matched to a gene: 12. The CDR3 DNA reads TGTGCCAGCCGTAAAGCGGCAGGGGGACATCAGCCCCAGCATTTT. It specifies CASRKAAGGHQPQHF.

This clonotype was picked up a small number of times. The chain is built from TRBV28 and TRBJ2-7; 8 bases align to TRBD1. The germline V gene has CDR1 MDHEN and CDR2 SYDVKM. J gave up 2 bases and V 10 bases, and 16 bases lay outside the gene matches. This CDR3 is 16 amino acids long. As DNA, the CDR3 is TGTGCCACCCCTCGGACAGGGCAACCCACTGCCTACGAGCAGTACTTC. It codes for CATPRTGQPTAYEQYF. Using reference TRBV28 and TRBJ2-7 for the parts outside the CDR3, the full variable domain is DVKVTQSSRYLVKRTGEKVFLECVQDMDHENMFWYRQDPGLGLRLIYFSYDVKMKEKGDIPEGYSVSREKKERFSLILESASTNQTSMYLCATPRTGQPTAYEQYFGPGTRLTVT.

This sequence joins TRBV6-1 and TRBJ1-2; D gene uncertain. In germline, CDR1 is MNHNS, CDR2 SASEGT. Trimming stripped 0 bases from V and 6 bases from J, with 11 bases between. The CDR3 is 14 amino acids. The CDR3 coding sequence is TGTGCCAGCAGTGAAGCGCTGGAGGTTCATGGCTACACCTTC. Its translation: CASSEALEVHGYTF.